This TCR beta chain came from a study of shared clonotypes between healthy human individuals. Healthy HIV-negative adults without recent acute infections or vaccinations served as donors. Trimming took 7 bases from V and 4 from J, leaving 10 bases between them. Looked up from germline, CDR1 is MDHEN and CDR2 is SYDVKM. The CDR3 has 12 residues. Study-level points and caveats: The study's rarefaction showed incomplete sorted-subset sequencing despite large depth.

On this clone: Its cognate antigen is unknown.

The repertoire was sequenced with immunoSEQ multiplex PCR; TCRdb's copy has only in-frame clones and lacks some. This table has a few million clones, 92% appearing once. The V and J genes are TRBV28 and TRBJ1-2, with D uncertain. Material for sequencing was naive CD4+ T cells from PBMCs. As for subset: CD45RA+ positively selected. This sequence originates from a man younger than 35 in good health. Some clones in this sample may be carry-over from other donors' samples. DNA for the CDR3: TGTGCCAGCAAGCGAGCGGTCTATGGCTACACCTTC. This codes for CASKRAVYGYTF.